This T cell receptor (beta chain) was recovered during a study of blood T cell repertoires in COVID-19. In the study overall: Samples of COVID-19 (acute and convalescent) were obtained from the United States, Italy and Spain. Sample material is recorded as cDNA or gDNA derived from T cells, B-cell-depleted T cells, or PBMCs.

Methods used by the authors: Amplifying reference gene primers gave estimates of nucleated cell counts. This table comes from immunoSEQ multiplex PCR, and its TCRdb copy is limited to in-frame clones, with some not included. V and J calls and clone size are copied from that table; D and trimming were computed from the DNA. The sample lists 90,000 to 110,000 clones; about 86% were seen once. Sequenced input: peripheral blood. The sequence was obtained from a man at least 80 years old with acute or convalescent COVID-19.

The chain's CDR3 is CASNGRGLAGVQETQYF. The CDR3 coding sequence is TGCGCCAGCAATGGCCGGGGACTAGCGGGAGTCCAAGAGACCCAGTACTTC. The chain uses TRBV5-1 and TRBJ2-5, with 14 nucleotides matching TRBD2. CDR1 is SGHRS, CDR2 YFSETQ, per germline. V trimming: 6 bases; J trimming: 1 base; junction bases outside the gene matches: 8. The CDR3 is made up of 17 amino acids.